This TCR beta chain was sequenced during a study of spatial heterogeneity in lung cancer. Turning to this clonotype: The target antigen is unknown.

Every TCR cDNA molecule bore a unique molecular identifier. TCRdb re-derived calls from the 5' RACE reads in MiXCR, one entry per CDR3 protein. The data contain approximately 20,000 distinct CDR3 sequences, 2.8% of them seen just once; the ten biggest clones take up just under 8%. Study-wide results and limits: For expanded intratumoral alpha and beta TCRs, counts tracked tumor mutation counts.

Time point defined: sample taken at primary tumor resection. This CDR3 is 12 amino acids long. Germline V gene sequence: CDR1 SGHTA, CDR2 FQGTGA. Trimming took off 1 base at V and 6 bases at J, with 3 bases between the two ends. The genes are TRBV7-3 and TRBJ2-2; D unresolved. This sequence originates from a male donor with early-stage non-small cell lung cancer. The sequences come from lung tumor tissue, collected at surgery. In DNA form, the CDR3 reads TGTGCCAGCAGCTTAAGGTCCGGGGAGCTGTTTTTT. The encoded protein is CASSLRSGELFF.